The 3 T cell receptor beta chains below were found in one sample sequenced in a study of blood T cell repertoires in COVID-19. The assay was immunoSEQ multiplex PCR, and TCRdb's table has in-frame clones only and misses some. This repertoire shows around 64,000 clones, 87% found once; its top ten account for approximately 20%. The sequenced sample consisted of peripheral blood. The receptors originated from an elderly woman with acute or convalescent COVID-19.

This chain connects TRBV5-5 to TRBJ1-5; 8 nucleotides agree with TRBD1. Trimming at V came to 0 bases and at J to 4 bases, leaving 9 bases not matched to a gene. Germline V lookup: CDR1 SGHKS, CDR2 YYEKEE (reference sequence). This CDR3 has 17 amino acids. The CDR3 is CASSLAAGGAVNQPQHF. In nucleotides, the CDR3 is TGTGCCAGCAGCTTGGCCGCAGGGGGCGCAGTGAATCAGCCCCAGCATTTT.

The chain combines TRBV5-1 with TRBJ2-4, with D possibly TRBD1 on 7 matching bases. CDR3 length equals 19 residues. Trimming left V 4 bases short and J 4 bases short, with 27 bases between. Per germline, CDR1 SGHRS and CDR2 YFSETQ. CDR3 coding DNA: TGCGCCAGCAGCGGGATTTCCGGGACAGCTTTCGGAGGGAAAAACATTCAGTACTTC. Its translation is CASSGISGTAFGGKNIQYF. The whole variable domain, filled in from reference TRBV5-1 and TRBJ2-4, reads KAGVTQTPRYLIKTRGQQVTLSCSPISGHRSVSWYQQTPGQGLQFLFEYFSETQRNKGNFPGRFSGRQFSNSRSEMNVSTLELGDSALYLCASSGISGTAFGGKNIQYFGAGTRLSVL.

This CDR3 reads CSVGGTGATGELFF. The CDR3 DNA follows: TGCAGCGTTGGTGGGACAGGGGCCACCGGGGAGCTGTTTTTT. The gene calls are TRBV29-1 and TRBJ2-2, with 10 bases aligning to TRBD1. The CDR3 has 14 residues. From germline, CDR1 is SQVTM and CDR2 ANQGSEA. The V segment lost 4 bases and the J segment 4 bases; nucleotides outside the gene matches: 3.